One sample yielded the 31 T cell receptor beta chains listed below, sequenced in a study of T-cell reconstitution after alpha-beta-depleted transplantation in children listed by TCRdb under 2016. The method was PCR. Sequencing instrument: Illumina HiSeq 2500. Molecular barcoding was employed in the preparation of TCR libraries, with unique molecular identifiers being used to normalize TCRbeta repertoire quantification. TCRdb itself trimmed the public reads at Q25 with fastp, ran MiXCR and retained productive beta chains. Rows are unified per CDR3 protein, each entry keeping the most common DNA and genes. The sample table holds 450,000 to 600,000 distinct CDR3 sequences, of which about 16% were seen once. The ten largest clones take up about 3.1% of the sample. The sample consisted of PBMCs from the stem cell graft donor, taken from the stem cell graft. The source is a human donor who donated a stem cell graft to a child with acute lymphoblastic leukemia.

V is TRBV9 and J is TRBJ2-1; D call uncertain. Germline lookup yields CDR1 SGDLS and CDR2 YYNGEE. The CDR3 runs 13 residues. V was clipped by 3 bases and J by 6 bases, with 10 bases between them. CDR3 loop: CASSEGWGNEQFF. The CDR3 bases are TGTGCCAGCAGCGAAGGGTGGGGCAATGAGCAGTTCTTC. Full variable domain (outside the CDR3, taken from reference TRBV9 and TRBJ2-1): DSGVTQTPKHLITATGQRVTLRCSPRSGDLSVYWYQQSLDQGLQFLIQYYNGEERAKGNILERFSAQQFPDLHSELNLSSLELGDSALYFCASSEGWGNEQFFGPGTRLTVL.

This clonotype was observed a handful of times. V usage is TRBV21-1 and J usage is TRBJ2-7. TRBV21-1 is classified as a pseudogene. The CDR3 covers 13 residues. As DNA, the CDR3 is TGTGCCAGCAGCAAAGAGATCGCCTACGAGCAGTACTTC. Its translation: CASSKEIAYEQYF.

This clonotype occurred once. V and J are TRBV5-6 and TRBJ2-4; TRBD1 is a possible D gene (6 bases). The germline V and J ends were trimmed by 0 bases and 7 bases, with 14 bases remaining between them. Germline lookup yields CDR1 SGHDT and CDR2 YYEEEE. This CDR3 region has 15 residues. CDR3 region: CASSLEVTRGNIQYF. CDR3 coding DNA: TGTGCCAGCAGCTTGGAAGTGACCAGGGGCAACATTCAGTACTTC.

Only a few counts were recorded for this clonotype. The CDR3 spells CATNTRSGNTIYF. CDR3 nucleotide sequence: TGTGCCACCAATACCCGATCTGGAAACACCATATATTTT. The chain uses TRBV13 and TRBJ1-3; D not certain. Germline-derived CDR1 and CDR2 are PRHDT and FYEKMQ (reference sequence). V was trimmed by 10 bases and J by 1 base, leaving 11 bases between them. The CDR3 covers 13 residues.

The CDR3 DNA reads TGTGCCAGCAGTTTTGGGGCCCCCTATAGCAATCAGCCCCAGCATTTT. Amino acids: CASSFGAPYSNQPQHF. The chain has TRBV27 and TRBJ1-5; D possibly corresponds to TRBD1 (5 bases). Trimming stripped 3 bases from V and 0 bases from J, with 12 bases between. The CDR3 has 16 amino acids. Germline V CDR1 and CDR2: MNHEY, SMNVEV (reference sequence).

The chain carries TRBV12-3 or TRBV12-4 and TRBJ2-7; the match to TRBD1 covers 10 bases. The CDR3 totals 15 residues. Trimming removed 6 bases from V and 3 bases from J; junction bases left unmatched: 8. The CDR3 spells CASSRRQGASYEQYF. The DNA for the CDR3 is TGTGCCAGCAGCCGACGACAGGGGGCTAGCTACGAGCAGTACTTC.

This clonotype has a handful of counts. The J gene is TRBJ1-1, the V gene TRBV20-1, with D perhaps TRBD1 (6 bases). Germline CDR1 and CDR2: DFQATT and SNEGSKA (reference sequence). The V end lost 6 bases, the J end lost 3 bases, and 14 bases lay between the germline ends. CDR3 length: 13 residues. In nucleotides, the CDR3 is TGCAGTGCAGTAAACAGGGTGGACACTGAAGCTTTCTTT. This encodes CSAVNRVDTEAFF.

This clonotype was seen more than once but under ten times. The chain joins TRBV7-9 to TRBJ2-3; 9 bases align to TRBD2. CDR1 SEHNR and CDR2 FQNEAQ come from the germline V gene (reference sequence). This CDR3 spans 15 amino acids. J was trimmed by 0 bases and V by 4 bases; bases with no gene match: 2. The CDR3 nucleotides are TGTGCCAGCAGCTGGACTAGCGTTAGCACAGATACGCAGTATTTT. Translation gives CASSWTSVSTDTQYF.

The chain joins TRBV18 to TRBJ2-1; D is unclear. This CDR3 spans 12 amino acids. Trimming pared 2 bases from V and 6 bases from J, leaving 5 bases between. CDR1 is KGHSH and CDR2 is LQKENI in the germline V gene. CDR3 protein: CASSPMLNEQFF. CDR3 bases: TGTGCCAGCTCACCAATGCTCAATGAGCAGTTCTTC. Drawing the rest from reference TRBV18 and TRBJ2-1, the complete variable domain is NAGVMQNPRHLVRRRGQEARLRCSPMKGHSHVYWYRQLPEEGLKFMVYLQKENIIDESGMPKERFSAEFPKEGPSILRIQQVVRGDSAAYFCASSPMLNEQFFGPGTRLTVL.

There are a few counts of this clonotype. The V gene is TRBV9, the J gene TRBJ2-5; 8 bases are shared with TRBD2. The CDR3 length is 14 residues. V shed 4 bases, J shed 4 bases, and the junction held 6 bases outside the gene matches. The germline V gene encodes CDR1 SGDLS and CDR2 YYNGEE. The CDR3 bases are TGTGCCAGCAGCCCTCAAGCGGGAGTAGAGACCCAGTACTTC. Protein sequence: CASSPQAGVETQYF.

The V gene is TRBV5-1, the J gene TRBJ2-5; maybe TRBD2 (6 bases). The V end was cut by 4 bases, the J end by 7 bases, with 11 bases between. This CDR3 spans 12 amino acids. CDR1 SGHRS and CDR2 YFSETQ come from the germline V gene. CDR3 region: CASSGRRGTQYF. As DNA, the CDR3 is TGCGCCAGCAGCGGGCGGCGGGGGACCCAGTACTTC.

This clonotype came up a few times. The CDR3 nucleotides are TGCGCCAGCAGCTTAGTGACTAGCGGGAGGATCCACGAGCAGTACTTC. Translating gives CASSLVTSGRIHEQYF. This chain links TRBV5-1 with TRBJ2-7; 13 nucleotides line up with TRBD2. This CDR3 contains 16 residues. With 2 bases clipped from V and 5 bases from J, the junction kept 7 bases outside the gene matches. The germline V gene encodes CDR1 SGHRS and CDR2 YFSETQ.

Only a few counts were recorded for this clonotype. The chain recombines TRBV20-1 with TRBJ1-1; D ambiguous. The CDR3 totals 16 residues. Germline V gene lookup returns CDR1 DFQATT and CDR2 SNEGSKA (reference sequence). Trimming left V 1 base short and J 4 bases short, with 19 bases between. CDR3 sequence: CSARGGLGPAGTEAFF. The CDR3 bases are TGCAGTGCTAGAGGAGGACTCGGACCTGCGGGCACTGAAGCTTTCTTT.

V usage is TRBV5-1 and J usage is TRBJ2-3; maybe TRBD1 (6 bases). Germline CDR1 and CDR2: SGHRS and YFSETQ. V shed 7 bases and J shed 0 bases, with 9 bases lying between them. CDR3 length: 13 amino acids. CDR3 nucleotide sequence: TGCGCCAGCGCGAGGGGGAGCACAGATACGCAGTATTTT. Translating gives CASARGSTDTQYF.

This rearrangement joins TRBV20-1 to TRBJ1-1; TRBD1 agrees at 7 bases. CDR3 size: 14 residues. Germline CDR1 and CDR2: DFQATT and SNEGSKA (reference sequence). J lost 6 bases, V lost 5 bases, and 12 bases had no gene match. In nucleotides, the CDR3 is TGCAGTGCTTCGGACAGGTCCCCTCAGGCTGAAGCTTTCTTT. Protein: CSASDRSPQAEAFF.

The chain joins TRBV5-6 to TRBJ1-1; D remains unclear. CDR1 is SGHDT and CDR2 is YYEEEE in the germline V gene. The CDR3 loop spans 11 amino acids. Trimming pared 1 base from V and 8 bases from J, leaving 6 bases between. The CDR3 spells CASSLQDEAFF. Here the CDR3 DNA reads TGTGCCAGCAGCTTGCAGGACGAAGCTTTCTTT.

The chain links TRBV5-1 to TRBJ2-1, with TRBD2 identical over 15 bases. Germline V gene sequence: CDR1 SGHRS, CDR2 YFSETQ. The CDR3 is 19 amino acids. Germline trimming cut 2 bases from V and 5 bases from J; bases unmatched to any gene: 11. The CDR3 sequence: CASSFYGTSGRKFHNEQFF. The DNA for the CDR3 is TGCGCCAGCAGCTTTTACGGGACTAGCGGGAGGAAGTTCCACAATGAGCAGTTCTTC. Drawing the rest from reference TRBV5-1 and TRBJ2-1, the complete variable domain is KAGVTQTPRYLIKTRGQQVTLSCSPISGHRSVSWYQQTPGQGLQFLFEYFSETQRNKGNFPGRFSGRQFSNSRSEMNVSTLELGDSALYLCASSFYGTSGRKFHNEQFFGPGTRLTVL.

The chain combines TRBV20-1 with TRBJ1-5; D gene uncertain. Germline V lookup: CDR1 DFQATT, CDR2 SNEGSKA (reference sequence). The CDR3 sequence is 14 residues long. V lost 2 bases, J lost 1 base, and 9 bases lay in between. DNA of the CDR3: TGCAGTGCTAGATCTTCAGTCAGCAATCAGCCCCAGCATTTT. Its protein is CSARSSVSNQPQHF.

The V and J genes are TRBV10-3 and TRBJ2-7, with 7 bases aligning to TRBD2. After removal of 6 bases from V and 5 bases from J, the junction contained 13 bases not matched to a gene. CDR3 length: 15 residues. Germline values: CDR1 ENHRY, CDR2 SYGVKD. The CDR3 loop is CAISAPGGRKDEQYF. DNA for the CDR3: TGTGCCATCAGCGCCCCAGGCGGGAGAAAGGACGAGCAGTACTTC.

This clonotype has just a few counts. V is TRBV6-1 and J is TRBJ2-1; the match to TRBD2 covers 10 bases. Looked up from germline, CDR1 is MNHNS and CDR2 is SASEGT. The length of the CDR3 is 16 residues. Trimming removed 3 bases from V and 4 bases from J; junction bases left unmatched: 6. CDR3 loop: CASSDGLAGAYNEQFF. CDR3 sequence (DNA): TGTGCCAGCAGTGATGGGCTAGCGGGAGCTTACAATGAGCAGTTCTTC.

The chain joins TRBV12-3 or TRBV12-4 to TRBJ1-1; a weak D match, TRBD1 (5 bases). The CDR3 is made up of 11 amino acids. V was shortened by 8 bases and J by 8 bases, with 12 bases between the two germline ends. In DNA form, the CDR3 reads TGTGCCAGCGTTCCCAGGGCGGAAGCTTTCTTT. Translated, it gives CASVPRAEAFF.

This clonotype was seen a few times. With a much larger clone just one base away, this may be a read error. The chain uses TRBV5-1 and TRBJ1-1; 9 bases are shared with TRBD1. This CDR3 region has 14 residues. Germline CDR1 is SGHRS and CDR2 is YFSETQ. V was pared by 1 base and J by 5 bases, with 3 bases of the junction left unmatched. CDR3 sequence (DNA): TGCGCCAGCAGCTTGACAGGGGGCCGGACTGAAGCTTTCTTT. It encodes CASSLTGGRTEAFF.

This clonotype was detected only a few times. The rearrangement joins TRBV12-5 to TRBJ1-1; D perhaps matches TRBD1 (5 bases). CDR3 length: 15 amino acids. Looked up from germline, CDR1 is LGHNT and CDR2 is FRNRAP. Trimming pared 0 bases from V and 4 bases from J, leaving 12 bases between. For the CDR3, the DNA is TGTGCTAGTGGTTTGGTCGCGAATGGGGGCACTGAAGCTTTCTTT. It codes for CASGLVANGGTEAFF.

This clonotype was counted a few times. This chain joins TRBV20-1 and TRBJ2-7; 14 nucleotides align to TRBD2. The CDR3 is 18 amino acids. The trim removed 3 bases at V and 3 bases at J, leaving 13 bases unmatched. CDR1 and CDR2 (germline): DFQATT, SNEGSKA (reference sequence). The CDR3 is CSARRRGLAGAVNYEQYF. The CDR3 coding sequence is TGCAGTGCTAGGCGTCGGGGACTAGCGGGAGCAGTAAACTACGAGCAGTACTTC.

This clonotype was counted only a few times. The gene calls are TRBV5-6 and TRBJ2-7, with a tentative D call TRBD2 (5 bases). The ends were cut back, 0 bases at V and 6 bases at J, with 7 bases in the middle. The CDR3 spans 12 residues. Germline CDR1 reads SGHDT; CDR2 reads YYEEEE. The CDR3 DNA follows: TGTGCCAGCAGCTTGGGGGAGAGCGAGCAGTACTTC. Translating gives CASSLGESEQYF.

This chain connects TRBV4-2 to TRBJ2-3; 11 bases agree with TRBD2. Germline V gene data show CDR1 as LGHNA and CDR2 as YNFKEQ. Trimming took 0 bases from V and 3 from J; bases not matched to a gene: 8. This CDR3 contains 18 residues. DNA for the CDR3: TGTGCCAGCAGCCAAGATGCAGTGGGACTAGCGGATACAGATACGCAGTATTTT. Protein: CASSQDAVGLADTDTQYF.

This clonotype was counted only a few times. This chain uses TRBV4-2 with TRBJ2-1; 10 nucleotides line up with TRBD2. The CDR3 extends over 16 amino acids. The trim removed 5 bases at V and 5 bases at J, leaving 9 bases unmatched. CDR1 and CDR2 (germline): LGHNA, YNFKEQ. CDR3 region: CASSFPGTSVHNEQFF. In DNA, the CDR3 is TGTGCCAGCAGCTTCCCCGGGACTAGCGTCCACAATGAGCAGTTCTTC.

This clonotype has more than one count but fewer than ten. The chain recombines TRBV27 with TRBJ2-1; D uncertain. Germline CDR1 reads MNHEY; CDR2 reads SMNVEV (reference sequence). CDR3 length: 13 residues. Trimming removed 7 bases from V and 5 bases from J, with 12 bases in between. CDR3 loop: CASKGWQNNEQFF. DNA for the CDR3: TGTGCCAGCAAAGGCTGGCAGAACAATGAGCAGTTCTTC.

This clonotype was recorded only once. The V call is TRBV18, the J call TRBJ2-7, with 10 bases aligning to TRBD2. Germline V lookup: CDR1 KGHSH, CDR2 LQKENI. The CDR3 has 16 residues. Losses at the gene ends were 6 bases for V and 6 bases for J; bases not matched to a gene: 14. The CDR3 DNA follows: TGTGCCAGCTCGCCAACTCTAGCGGGAGACTCGGGCGAGCAGTACTTC. It specifies CASSPTLAGDSGEQYF.

This clonotype has just a few counts. This chain links TRBV7-9 with TRBJ2-1; no firm D call. This CDR3 region has 13 residues. CDR1 is SEHNR and CDR2 is FQNEAQ in the germline V gene (reference sequence). V was cut by 1 base and J by 11 bases, with 12 bases left in between. The CDR3 is CASSLDAISKQFF. CDR3 coding DNA: TGTGCCAGCAGCTTAGATGCCATTTCTAAGCAGTTCTTC.

This clonotype occurred a few times. The chain carries TRBV2 and TRBJ1-2; 9 nucleotides agree with TRBD1. The CDR3 covers 17 residues. The germline CDR1 and CDR2 sequences are SNHLY and FYNNEI. V was clipped by 1 base and J by 4 bases; unmatched bases: 10. CDR3 region: CASSEDRGLALLYGYTF. The CDR3 nucleotides read TGTGCCAGCAGTGAAGACAGGGGGCTCGCCTTGCTCTATGGCTACACCTTC.